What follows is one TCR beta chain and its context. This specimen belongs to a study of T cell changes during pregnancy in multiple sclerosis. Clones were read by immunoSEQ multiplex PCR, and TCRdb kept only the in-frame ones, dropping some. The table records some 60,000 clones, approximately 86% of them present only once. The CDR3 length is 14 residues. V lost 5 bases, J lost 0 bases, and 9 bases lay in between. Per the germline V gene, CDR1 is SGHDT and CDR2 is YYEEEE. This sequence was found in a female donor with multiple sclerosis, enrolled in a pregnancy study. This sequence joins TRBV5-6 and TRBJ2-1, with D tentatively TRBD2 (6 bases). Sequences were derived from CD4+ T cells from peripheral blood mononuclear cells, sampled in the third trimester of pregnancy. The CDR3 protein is CASSRGSSYNEQFF. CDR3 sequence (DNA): TGTGCCAGCAGTCGGGGGAGCTCCTACAATGAGCAGTTCTTC.